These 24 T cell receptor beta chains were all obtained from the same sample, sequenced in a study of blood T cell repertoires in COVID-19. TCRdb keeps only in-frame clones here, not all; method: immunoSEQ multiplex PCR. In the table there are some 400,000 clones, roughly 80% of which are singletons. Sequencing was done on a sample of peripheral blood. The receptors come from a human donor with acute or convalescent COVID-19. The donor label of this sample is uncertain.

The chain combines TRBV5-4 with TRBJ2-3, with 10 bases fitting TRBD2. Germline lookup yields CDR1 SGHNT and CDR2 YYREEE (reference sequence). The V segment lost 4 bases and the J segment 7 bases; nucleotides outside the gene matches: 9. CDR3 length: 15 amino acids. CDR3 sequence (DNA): TGTGCCAGCAGCACAGCGGGAGGGCCAAAAAATACGCAGTATTTT. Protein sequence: CASSTAGGPKNTQYF.

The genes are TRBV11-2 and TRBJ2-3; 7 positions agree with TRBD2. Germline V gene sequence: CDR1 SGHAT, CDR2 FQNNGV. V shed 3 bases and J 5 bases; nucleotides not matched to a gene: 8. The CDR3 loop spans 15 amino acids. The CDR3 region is CASSLGGGVGDTQYF. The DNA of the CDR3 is TGTGCCAGCAGCTTGGGTGGGGGGGTAGGAGATACGCAGTATTTT. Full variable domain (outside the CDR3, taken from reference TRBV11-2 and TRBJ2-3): EAGVAQSPRYKIIEKRQSVAFWCNPISGHATLYWYQQILGQGPKLLIQFQNNGVVDDSQLPKDRFSAERLKGVDSTLKIQPAKLEDSAVYLCASSLGGGVGDTQYFGPGTRLTVL.

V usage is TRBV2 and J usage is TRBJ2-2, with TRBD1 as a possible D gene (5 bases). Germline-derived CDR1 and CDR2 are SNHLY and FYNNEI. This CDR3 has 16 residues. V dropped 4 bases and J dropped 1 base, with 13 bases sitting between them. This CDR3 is CASSASGARNTGELFF. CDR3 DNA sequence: TGTGCCAGCAGTGCAAGTGGGGCCCGGAACACCGGGGAGCTGTTTTTT.

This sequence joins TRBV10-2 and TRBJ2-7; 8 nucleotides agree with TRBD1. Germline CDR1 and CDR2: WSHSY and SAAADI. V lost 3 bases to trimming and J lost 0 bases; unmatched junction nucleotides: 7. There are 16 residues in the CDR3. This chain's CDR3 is CASSDPGQGNSYEQYF. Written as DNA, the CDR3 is TGCGCCAGCAGTGACCCCGGACAGGGTAACTCCTACGAGCAGTACTTC.

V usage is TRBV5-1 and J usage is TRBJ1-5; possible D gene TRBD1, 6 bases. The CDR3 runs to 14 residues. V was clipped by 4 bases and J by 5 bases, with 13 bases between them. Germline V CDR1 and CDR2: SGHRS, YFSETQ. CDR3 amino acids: CASSTTDSHQPQHF. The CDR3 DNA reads TGCGCCAGCAGCACCACGGACAGCCATCAGCCCCAGCATTTT. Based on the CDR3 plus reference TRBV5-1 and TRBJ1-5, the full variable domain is KAGVTQTPRYLIKTRGQQVTLSCSPISGHRSVSWYQQTPGQGLQFLFEYFSETQRNKGNFPGRFSGRQFSNSRSEMNVSTLELGDSALYLCASSTTDSHQPQHFGDGTRLSIL.

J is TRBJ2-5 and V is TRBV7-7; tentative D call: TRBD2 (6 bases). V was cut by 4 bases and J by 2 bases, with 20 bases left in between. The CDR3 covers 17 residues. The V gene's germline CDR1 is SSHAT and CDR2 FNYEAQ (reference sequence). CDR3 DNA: TGTGCCAGCAGCTCCAGAGGCTTAGTTCGGGGGCAAGAGACCCAGTACTTC. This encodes CASSSRGLVRGQETQYF. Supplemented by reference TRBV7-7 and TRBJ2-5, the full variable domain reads GAGVSQSPRYKVTKRGQDVTLRCDPISSHATLYWYQQALGQGPEFLTYFNYEAQPDKSGLPSDRFSAERPEGSISTLTIQRTEQRDSAMYRCASSSRGLVRGQETQYFGPGTRLLVL.

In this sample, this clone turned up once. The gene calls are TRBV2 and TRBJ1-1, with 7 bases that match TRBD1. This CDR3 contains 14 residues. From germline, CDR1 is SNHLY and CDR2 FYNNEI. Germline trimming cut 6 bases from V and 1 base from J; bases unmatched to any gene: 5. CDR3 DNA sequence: TGTGCCAGCAGAAAACAGGGGAGGAACACTGAAGCTTTCTTT. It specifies CASRKQGRNTEAFF.

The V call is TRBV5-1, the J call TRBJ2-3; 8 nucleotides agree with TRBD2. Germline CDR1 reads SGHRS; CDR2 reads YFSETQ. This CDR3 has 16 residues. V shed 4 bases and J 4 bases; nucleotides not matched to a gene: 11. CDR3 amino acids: CASSRGAAGVADTQYF. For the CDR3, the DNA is TGCGCCAGCAGCCGGGGAGCAGCGGGGGTGGCAGATACGCAGTATTTT.

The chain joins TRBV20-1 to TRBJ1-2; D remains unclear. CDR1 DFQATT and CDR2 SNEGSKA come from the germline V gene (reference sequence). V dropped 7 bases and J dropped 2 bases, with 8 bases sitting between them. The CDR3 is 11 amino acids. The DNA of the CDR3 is TGCAGTGTCTATCTCAACTATGGCTACACCTTC. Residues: CSVYLNYGYTF.

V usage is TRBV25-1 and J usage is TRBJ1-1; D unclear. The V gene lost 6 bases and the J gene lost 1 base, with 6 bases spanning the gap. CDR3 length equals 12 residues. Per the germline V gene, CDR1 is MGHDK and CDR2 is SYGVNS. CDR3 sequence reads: CASSEGNTEAFF. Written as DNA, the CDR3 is TGTGCCAGCAGCGAGGGGAACACTGAAGCTTTCTTT.

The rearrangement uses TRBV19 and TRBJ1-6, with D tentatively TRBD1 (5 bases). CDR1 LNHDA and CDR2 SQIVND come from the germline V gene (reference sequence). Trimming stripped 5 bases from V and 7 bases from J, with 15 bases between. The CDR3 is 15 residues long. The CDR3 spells CASSLRQHPNSPLHF. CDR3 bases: TGTGCCAGTAGTTTAAGACAGCACCCAAATTCACCCCTCCACTTT.

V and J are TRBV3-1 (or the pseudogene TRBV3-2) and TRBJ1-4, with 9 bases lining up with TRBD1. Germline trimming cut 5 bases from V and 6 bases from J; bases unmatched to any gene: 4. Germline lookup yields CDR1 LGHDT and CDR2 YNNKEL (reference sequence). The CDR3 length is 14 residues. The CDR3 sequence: CASSYRDRDEKLFF. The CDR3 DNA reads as TGTGCCAGCAGCTACCGGGACAGGGATGAAAAACTGTTTTTT.

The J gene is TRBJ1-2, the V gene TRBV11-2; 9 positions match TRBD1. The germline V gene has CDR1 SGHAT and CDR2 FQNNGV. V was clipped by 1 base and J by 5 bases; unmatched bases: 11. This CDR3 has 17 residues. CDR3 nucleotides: TGTGCCAGCAGCTTAGCTGGATTACAGGGGGCGCTGTATGGCTACACCTTC. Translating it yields CASSLAGLQGALYGYTF. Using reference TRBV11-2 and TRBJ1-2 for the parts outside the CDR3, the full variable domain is EAGVAQSPRYKIIEKRQSVAFWCNPISGHATLYWYQQILGQGPKLLIQFQNNGVVDDSQLPKDRFSAERLKGVDSTLKIQPAKLEDSAVYLCASSLAGLQGALYGYTFGSGTRLTVV.

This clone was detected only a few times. The CDR3 spells CASSQDLQGILGNGYTF. As DNA, the CDR3 is TGTGCCAGCAGCCAAGATCTACAGGGTATTTTGGGGAATGGCTACACCTTC. The V call is TRBV3-1 (or the pseudogene TRBV3-2), the J call TRBJ1-2; TRBD1 might be the D (6 bases). Germline assignment: CDR1 LGHDT and CDR2 YNNKEL (reference sequence). This CDR3 region has 17 residues. Trimming took 0 bases from V and 6 from J, leaving 20 bases between them.

The CDR3: CSGDSLGYTF. The CDR3 nucleotides read TGCAGCGGGGACAGTCTGGGCTACACCTTC. The rearrangement uses TRBV29-1 and TRBJ1-2; TRBD1 matches 7 bases. V shed 7 bases and J 8 bases; nucleotides not matched to a gene: 4. The CDR3 is made up of 10 amino acids. Germline CDR1 SQVTM, CDR2 ANQGSEA.

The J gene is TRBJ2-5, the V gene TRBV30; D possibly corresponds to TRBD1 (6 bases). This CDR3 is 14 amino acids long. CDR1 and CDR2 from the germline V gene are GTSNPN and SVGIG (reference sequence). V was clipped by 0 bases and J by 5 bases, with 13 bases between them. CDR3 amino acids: CAWSVLGARETQYF. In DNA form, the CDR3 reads TGTGCCTGGAGTGTACTGGGGGCTAGGGAGACCCAGTACTTC.

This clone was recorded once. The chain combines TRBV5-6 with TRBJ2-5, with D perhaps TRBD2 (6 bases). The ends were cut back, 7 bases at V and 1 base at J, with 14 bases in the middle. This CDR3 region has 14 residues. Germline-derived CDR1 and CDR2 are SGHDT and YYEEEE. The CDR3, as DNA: TGTGCCAGCGCGTTGGGGGGACCCCAAGAGACCCAGTACTTC. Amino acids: CASALGGPQETQYF.

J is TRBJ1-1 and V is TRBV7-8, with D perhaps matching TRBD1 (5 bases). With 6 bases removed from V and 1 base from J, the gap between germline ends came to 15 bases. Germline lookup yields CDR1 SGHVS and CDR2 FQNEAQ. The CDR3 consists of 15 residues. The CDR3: CASRKTGLGNTEAFF. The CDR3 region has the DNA TGTGCCAGCAGAAAAACAGGTTTGGGGAACACTGAAGCTTTCTTT.

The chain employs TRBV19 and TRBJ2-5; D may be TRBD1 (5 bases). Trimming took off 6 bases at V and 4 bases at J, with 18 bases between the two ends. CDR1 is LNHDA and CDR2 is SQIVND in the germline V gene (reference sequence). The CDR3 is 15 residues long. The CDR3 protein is CASSPPGIRSETQYF. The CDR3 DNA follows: TGTGCCAGTAGCCCGCCAGGGATAAGATCAGAGACCCAGTACTTC. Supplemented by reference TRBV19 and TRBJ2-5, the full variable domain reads DGGITQSPKYLFRKEGQNVTLSCEQNLNHDAMYWYRQDPGQGLRLIYYSQIVNDFQKGDIAEGYSVSREKKESFPLTVTSAQKNPTAFYLCASSPPGIRSETQYFGPGTRLLVL.

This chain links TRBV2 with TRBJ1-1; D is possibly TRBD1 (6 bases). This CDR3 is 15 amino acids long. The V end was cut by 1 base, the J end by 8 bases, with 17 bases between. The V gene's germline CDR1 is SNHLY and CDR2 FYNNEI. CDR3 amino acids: CASSEVGPQGGEAFF. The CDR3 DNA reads TGTGCCAGCAGTGAAGTGGGCCCACAGGGAGGGGAAGCTTTCTTT.

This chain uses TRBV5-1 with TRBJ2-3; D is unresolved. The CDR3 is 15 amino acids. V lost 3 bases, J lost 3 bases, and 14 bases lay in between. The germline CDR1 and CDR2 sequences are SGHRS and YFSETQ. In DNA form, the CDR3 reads TGCGCCAGCAGCTCCCGGGTGCAAGCAACAGATACGCAGTATTTT. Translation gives CASSSRVQATDTQYF.

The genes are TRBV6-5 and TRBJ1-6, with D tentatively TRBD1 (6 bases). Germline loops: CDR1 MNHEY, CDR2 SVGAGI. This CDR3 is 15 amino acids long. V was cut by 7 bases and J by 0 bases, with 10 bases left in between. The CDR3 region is CASMRGSSYNSPLHF. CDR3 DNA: TGTGCCAGCATGAGGGGGAGCTCCTATAATTCACCCCTCCACTTT.

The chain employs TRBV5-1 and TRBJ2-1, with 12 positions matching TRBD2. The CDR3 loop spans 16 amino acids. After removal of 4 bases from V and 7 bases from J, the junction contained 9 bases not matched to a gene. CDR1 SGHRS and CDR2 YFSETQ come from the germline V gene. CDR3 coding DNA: TGCGCCAGCAGCCCGCTGACTAGCGGGGGTATAAATGAGCAGTTCTTC. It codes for CASSPLTSGGINEQFF.

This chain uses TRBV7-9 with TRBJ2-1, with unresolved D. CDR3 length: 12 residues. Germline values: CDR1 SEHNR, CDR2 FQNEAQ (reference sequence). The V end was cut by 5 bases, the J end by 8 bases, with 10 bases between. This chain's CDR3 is CASSRSPDEQFF. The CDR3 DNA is TGTGCCAGCAGCCGGAGTCCGGATGAGCAGTTCTTC.